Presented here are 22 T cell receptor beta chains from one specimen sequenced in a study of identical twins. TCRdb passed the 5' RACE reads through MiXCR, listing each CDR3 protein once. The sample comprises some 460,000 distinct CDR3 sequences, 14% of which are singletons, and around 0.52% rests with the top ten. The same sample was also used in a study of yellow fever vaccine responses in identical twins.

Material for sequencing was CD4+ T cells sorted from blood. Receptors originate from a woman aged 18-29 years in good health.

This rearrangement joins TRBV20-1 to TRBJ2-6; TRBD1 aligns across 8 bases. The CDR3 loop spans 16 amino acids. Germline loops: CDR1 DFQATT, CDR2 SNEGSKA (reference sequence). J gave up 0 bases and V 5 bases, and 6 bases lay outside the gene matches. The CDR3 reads CSARTGLTSGANVLTF. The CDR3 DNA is TGCAGTGCTCGGACAGGGCTCACCTCTGGGGCCAACGTCCTGACTTTC.

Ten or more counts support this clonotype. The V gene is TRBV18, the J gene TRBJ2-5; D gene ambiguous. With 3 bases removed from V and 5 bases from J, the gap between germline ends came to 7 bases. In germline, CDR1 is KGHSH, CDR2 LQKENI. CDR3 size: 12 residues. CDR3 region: CASSPMTETQYF. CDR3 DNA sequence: TGTGCCAGCTCACCGATGACGGAGACCCAGTACTTC.

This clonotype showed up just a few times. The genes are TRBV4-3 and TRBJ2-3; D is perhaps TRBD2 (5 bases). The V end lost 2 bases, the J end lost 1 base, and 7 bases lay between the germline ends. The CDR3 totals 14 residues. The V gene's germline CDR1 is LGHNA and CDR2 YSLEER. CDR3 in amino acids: CASSQRAGTDTQYF. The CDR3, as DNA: TGCGCCAGCAGCCAACGAGCGGGCACAGATACGCAGTATTTT.

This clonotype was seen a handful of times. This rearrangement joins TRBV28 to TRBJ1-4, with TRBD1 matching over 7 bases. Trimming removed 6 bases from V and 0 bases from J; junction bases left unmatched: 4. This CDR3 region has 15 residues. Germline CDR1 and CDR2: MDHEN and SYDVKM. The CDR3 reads CASRGQKTTNEKLFF. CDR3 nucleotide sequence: TGTGCCAGCAGGGGACAGAAAACAACTAATGAAAAACTGTTTTTT. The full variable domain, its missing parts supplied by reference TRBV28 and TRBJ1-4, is DVKVTQSSRYLVKRTGEKVFLECVQDMDHENMFWYRQDPGLGLRLIYFSYDVKMKEKGDIPEGYSVSREKKERFSLILESASTNQTSMYLCASRGQKTTNEKLFFGSGTQLSVL.

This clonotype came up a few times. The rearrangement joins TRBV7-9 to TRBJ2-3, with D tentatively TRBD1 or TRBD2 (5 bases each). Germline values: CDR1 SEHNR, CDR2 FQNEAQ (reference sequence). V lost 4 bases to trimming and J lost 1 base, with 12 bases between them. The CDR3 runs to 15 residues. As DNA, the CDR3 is TGTGCCAGCAGCTCGGGGACGGACCGCACAGATACGCAGTATTTT. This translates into CASSSGTDRTDTQYF.

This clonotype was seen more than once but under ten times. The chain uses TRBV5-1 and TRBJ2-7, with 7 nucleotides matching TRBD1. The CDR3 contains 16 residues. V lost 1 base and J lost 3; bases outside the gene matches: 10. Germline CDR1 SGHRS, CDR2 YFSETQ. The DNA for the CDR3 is TGCGCCAGCAGCTTGAACAGGGGCCTCTACTACTACGAGCAGTACTTC. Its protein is CASSLNRGLYYYEQYF.

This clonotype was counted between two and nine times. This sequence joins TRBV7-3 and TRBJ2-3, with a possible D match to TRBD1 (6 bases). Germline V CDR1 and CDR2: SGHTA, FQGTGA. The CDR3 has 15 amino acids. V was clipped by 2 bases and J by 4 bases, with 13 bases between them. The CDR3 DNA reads TGTGCCAGCAGCTTACAGGGGTTACCTCCAGATACGCAGTATTTT. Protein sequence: CASSLQGLPPDTQYF. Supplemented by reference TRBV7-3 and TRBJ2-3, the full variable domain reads GAGVSQTPSNKVTEKGKYVELRCDPISGHTALYWYRQSLGQGPEFLIYFQGTGAADDSGLPNDRFFAVRPEGSVSTLKIQRTERGDSAVYLCASSLQGLPPDTQYFGPGTRLTVL.

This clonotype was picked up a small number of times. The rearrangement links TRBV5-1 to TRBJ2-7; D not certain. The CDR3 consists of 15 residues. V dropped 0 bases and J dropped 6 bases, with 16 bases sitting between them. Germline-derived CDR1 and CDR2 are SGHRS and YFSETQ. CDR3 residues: CASSLDRWGRPEQYF. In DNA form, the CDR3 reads TGCGCCAGCAGCTTGGACCGATGGGGAAGGCCCGAGCAGTACTTC.

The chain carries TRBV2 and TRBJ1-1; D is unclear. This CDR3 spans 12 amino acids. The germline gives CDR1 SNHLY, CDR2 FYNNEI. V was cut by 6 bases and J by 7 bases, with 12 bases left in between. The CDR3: CASSLGEDEAFF. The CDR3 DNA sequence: TGTGCCAGCAGCCTTGGGGAGGATGAAGCTTTCTTT.

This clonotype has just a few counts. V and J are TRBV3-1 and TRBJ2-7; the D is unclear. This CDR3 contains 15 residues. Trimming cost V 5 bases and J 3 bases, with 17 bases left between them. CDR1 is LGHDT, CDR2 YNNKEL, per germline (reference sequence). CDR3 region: CASSASPLGIYEQYF. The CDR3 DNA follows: TGTGCCAGCAGCGCAAGCCCGCTCGGAATCTACGAGCAGTACTTC.

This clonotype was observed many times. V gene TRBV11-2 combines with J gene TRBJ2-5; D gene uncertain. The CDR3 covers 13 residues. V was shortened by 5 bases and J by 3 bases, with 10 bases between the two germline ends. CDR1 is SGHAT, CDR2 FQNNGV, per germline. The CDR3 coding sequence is TGTGCCAGCAGCCCCGATAGGGAAGAGACCCAGTACTTC. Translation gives CASSPDREETQYF.

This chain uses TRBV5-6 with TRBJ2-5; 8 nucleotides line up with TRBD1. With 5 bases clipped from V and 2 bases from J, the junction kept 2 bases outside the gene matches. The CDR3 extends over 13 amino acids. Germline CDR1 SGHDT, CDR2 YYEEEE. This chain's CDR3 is CASSGDRQETQYF. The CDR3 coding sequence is TGTGCCAGCAGTGGGGACAGGCAAGAGACCCAGTACTTC.

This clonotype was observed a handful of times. CDR3 sequence: CASSLAGTALTDTQYF. The DNA of the CDR3 is TGCGCCAGCAGCTTGGCCGGGACAGCACTCACAGATACGCAGTATTTT. This chain joins TRBV5-1 and TRBJ2-3; TRBD1 matches at 7 bases. The CDR3 consists of 16 residues. V lost 0 bases, J lost 2 bases, and 6 bases stayed unmatched. Germline V gene lookup returns CDR1 SGHRS and CDR2 YFSETQ.

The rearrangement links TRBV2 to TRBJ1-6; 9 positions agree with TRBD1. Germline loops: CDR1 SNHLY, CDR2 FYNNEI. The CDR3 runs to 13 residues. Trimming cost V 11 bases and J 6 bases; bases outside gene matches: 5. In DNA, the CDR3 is TGTGCCCTACAGGGGGCGGTTAATTCACCCCTCCACTTT. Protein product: CALQGAVNSPLHF.

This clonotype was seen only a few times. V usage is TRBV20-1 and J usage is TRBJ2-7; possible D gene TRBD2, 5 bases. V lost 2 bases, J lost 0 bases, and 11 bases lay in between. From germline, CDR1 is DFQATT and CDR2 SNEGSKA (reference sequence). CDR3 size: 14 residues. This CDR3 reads CSARKLGSSYEQYF. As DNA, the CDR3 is TGCAGTGCTAGAAAGTTGGGGAGCTCCTACGAGCAGTACTTC.

In nucleotides, the CDR3 is TGTGCCAGCAGCTTAGCGCTGCCCAACGTGGAGACCCAGTACTTC. Protein sequence: CASSLALPNVETQYF. V is TRBV7-9 and J is TRBJ2-5; D is unresolved. Germline V gene sequence: CDR1 SEHNR, CDR2 FQNEAQ (reference sequence). V lost 0 bases to trimming and J lost 5 bases, with 13 bases between them. This CDR3 has 15 amino acids.

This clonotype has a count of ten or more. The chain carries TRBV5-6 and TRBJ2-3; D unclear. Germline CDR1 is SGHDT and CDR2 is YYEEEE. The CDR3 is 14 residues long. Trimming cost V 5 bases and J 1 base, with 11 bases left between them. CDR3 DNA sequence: TGTGCCAGCAGTCTGCCCCGCCGCACAGATACGCAGTATTTT. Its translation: CASSLPRRTDTQYF.

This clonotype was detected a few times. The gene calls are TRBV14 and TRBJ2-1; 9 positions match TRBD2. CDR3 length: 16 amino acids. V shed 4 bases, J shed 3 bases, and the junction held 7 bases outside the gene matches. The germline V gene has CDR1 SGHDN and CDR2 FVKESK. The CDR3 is CASSRRGGAGYNEQFF. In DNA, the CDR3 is TGTGCCAGCAGCCGGCGCGGGGGGGCAGGCTACAATGAGCAGTTCTTC.

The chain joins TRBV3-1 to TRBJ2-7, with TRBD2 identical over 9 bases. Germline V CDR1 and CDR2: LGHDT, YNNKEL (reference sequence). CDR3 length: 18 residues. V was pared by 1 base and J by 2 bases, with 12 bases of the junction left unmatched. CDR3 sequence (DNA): TGTGCCAGCAGCCAAGTGTCAAGCGGGGGGACAATACCCTACGAGCAGTACTTC. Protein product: CASSQVSSGGTIPYEQYF.

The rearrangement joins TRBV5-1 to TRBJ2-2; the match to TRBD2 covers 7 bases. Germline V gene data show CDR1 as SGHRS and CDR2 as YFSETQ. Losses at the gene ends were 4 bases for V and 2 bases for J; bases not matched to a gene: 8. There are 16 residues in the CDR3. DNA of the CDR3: TGCGCCAGCAGCCCGGGGGGACTCTTAAACACCGGGGAGCTGTTTTTT. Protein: CASSPGGLLNTGELFF.

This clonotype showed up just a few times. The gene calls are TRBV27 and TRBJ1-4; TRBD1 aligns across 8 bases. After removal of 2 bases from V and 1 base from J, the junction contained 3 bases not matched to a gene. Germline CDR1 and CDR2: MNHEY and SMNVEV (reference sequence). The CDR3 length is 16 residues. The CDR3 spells CASSLRQGRTNEKLFF. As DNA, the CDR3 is TGTGCCAGCAGTTTAAGACAGGGGAGAACTAATGAAAAACTGTTTTTT.

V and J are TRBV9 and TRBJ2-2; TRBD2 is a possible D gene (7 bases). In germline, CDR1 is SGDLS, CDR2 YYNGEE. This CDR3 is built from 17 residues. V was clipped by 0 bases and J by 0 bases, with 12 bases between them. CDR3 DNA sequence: TGTGCCAGCAGCGTAGTGTGGGGGGGCCCGAACACCGGGGAGCTGTTTTTT. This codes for CASSVVWGGPNTGELFF. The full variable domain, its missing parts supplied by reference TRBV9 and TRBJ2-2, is DSGVTQTPKHLITATGQRVTLRCSPRSGDLSVYWYQQSLDQGLQFLIQYYNGEERAKGNILERFSAQQFPDLHSELNLSSLELGDSALYFCASSVVWGGPNTGELFFGEGSRLTVL.